This TCR beta chain was observed in a study of T cell repertoires in cytomegalovirus infection. Study in general: Public TCR beta signature analysis indicated the presence of both CMV infection and matching HLA type. Study results and limitations: Clonotype analysis showed dominance of the ex vivo response by HLA-C-restricted CMV-specific TCR beta clonotypes. Carriers of CMV plus the relevant HLA were identified by cumulative public TCR beta family frequency.

Each CDR3 protein is one row after TCRdb ran MiXCR on the reads. The table lists about 570,000 distinct CDR3 sequences, 35% to 50% of them singletons. This clonotype was found a few times. Its antigen is as yet unknown. The germline V gene encodes CDR1 SEHNR and CDR2 FQNEAQ (reference sequence). There are 19 residues in the CDR3. V was clipped by 4 bases and J by 2 bases; unmatched bases: 9. The sequences come from cultured PBMCs, collected from culture after CMV antigen stimulation. The chain employs TRBV7-9 and TRBJ2-6, with 12 bases aligning to TRBD2. This clonotype was sampled from a human donor in good health (CMV status not recorded). Some clones in this sample may be carry-over from other donors' samples. DNA of the CDR3: TGTGCCAGCAGCTCCATGACTAGCGGGAGTTTAGCTGGGGCCAACGTCCTGACTTTC. Translated, it gives CASSSMTSGSLAGANVLTF.